The rows below give T cell receptor beta chains drawn from one sample of a study of neurological immune-mediated disorders. One entry per CDR3 protein results from TCRdb running MiXCR on the 5' RACE reads. The data show approximately 40,000 distinct CDR3 sequences, with 3.5% to 4% seen just once and more than 2% held by the top ten. The sample consisted of PBMCs. These receptors were obtained from a man aged 25-45 years with multiple sclerosis. The CDR3 runs from the conserved cysteine through the conserved F or W. Fields, in order: CDR3 protein, V gene, D gene, J gene. The D gene is left open where the match is weak.

CDR3 protein: CSATSQDRASTDTQYF
V gene: TRBV20-1
D gene: NA
J gene: TRBJ2-3

CDR3 protein: CASSQTGGTEAFF
V gene: TRBV14
D gene: NA
J gene: TRBJ1-1

CDR3 protein: CASSRDLSTDTQYF
V gene: TRBV12-3/TRBV12-4
D gene: NA
J gene: TRBJ2-3

CDR3 protein: CASSPQLDRNGEQYF
V gene: TRBV5-1
D gene: NA
J gene: TRBJ2-7

CDR3 protein: CAISERRGARLGELFF
V gene: TRBV10-3
D gene: NA
J gene: TRBJ2-2

CDR3 protein: CASSQTGTGDRPDTQYF
V gene: TRBV4-1
D gene: TRBD1
J gene: TRBJ2-3

CDR3 protein: CASSLTASGYEQYF
V gene: TRBV12-3/TRBV12-4
D gene: TRBD2
J gene: TRBJ2-7

CDR3 protein: CSAEGGGGRMKIQETQYF
V gene: TRBV20-1
D gene: TRBD2
J gene: TRBJ2-5

CDR3 protein: CASSWGQVGGENTEAFF
V gene: TRBV5-1
D gene: TRBD1
J gene: TRBJ1-1

CDR3 protein: CAISELGEWGEAFF
V gene: TRBV10-3
D gene: NA
J gene: TRBJ1-1

CDR3 protein: CASSLRGAYNEQFF
V gene: TRBV5-1
D gene: NA
J gene: TRBJ2-1

CDR3 protein: CASSLMTAGNTIYF
V gene: TRBV7-2
D gene: NA
J gene: TRBJ1-3

CDR3 protein: CASSQDSRGFGTYEQYF
V gene: TRBV4-1
D gene: TRBD1
J gene: TRBJ2-7

CDR3 protein: CSAAGGGALYEQYF
V gene: TRBV20-1
D gene: TRBD2
J gene: TRBJ2-7

CDR3 protein: CASGRTGRNEKLFF
V gene: TRBV7-6
D gene: TRBD1
J gene: TRBJ1-4

CDR3 protein: CSVGENSNQPQHF
V gene: TRBV29-1
D gene: NA
J gene: TRBJ1-5

CDR3 protein: CASSLAVGGIDTQYF
V gene: TRBV5-6
D gene: TRBD1
J gene: TRBJ2-3

CDR3 protein: CASSLTSNYGYTF
V gene: TRBV7-3
D gene: NA
J gene: TRBJ1-2

CDR3 protein: CASTTWGITVPGELFF
V gene: TRBV12-3/TRBV12-4
D gene: NA
J gene: TRBJ2-2

CDR3 protein: CASSTGTGATNEKLFF
V gene: TRBV7-9
D gene: TRBD1
J gene: TRBJ1-4

CDR3 protein: CASSLSGPYEQYF
V gene: TRBV7-6
D gene: NA
J gene: TRBJ2-7

CDR3 protein: CASSRGQGSGELFF
V gene: TRBV12-3/TRBV12-4
D gene: TRBD1
J gene: TRBJ2-2

CDR3 protein: CASSQDIRTGGSQPQHF
V gene: TRBV3-1
D gene: TRBD1
J gene: TRBJ1-5